This passage covers 9 T cell receptor beta chains from one sample sequenced in a study of technical replicates of blood from a handful of donors. Profiled with immunoSEQ multiplex PCR; TCRdb holds only in-frame clones, not every one. The sample consists of about 94,000 clones, 90% to 97% of them appearing once. The specimen sequenced was T cells isolated from PBMCs. The receptors stem from a human donor in good health.

This rearrangement joins TRBV4-1 to TRBJ2-1; TRBD2 matches at 10 bases. V lost 2 bases and J lost 7; bases outside the gene matches: 5. The CDR3 covers 15 residues. Germline-derived CDR1 and CDR2 are MGHRA and YSYEKL. This CDR3 is CASSQLAGVANEQFF. The CDR3 nucleotides read TGCGCCAGCAGCCAACTAGCGGGAGTTGCTAATGAGCAGTTCTTC.

The chain has TRBV7-9 and TRBJ2-1; 7 nucleotides match TRBD1. The germline V gene encodes CDR1 SEHNR and CDR2 FQNEAQ (reference sequence). V was clipped by 5 bases and J by 4 bases; unmatched bases: 8. The CDR3 spans 15 residues. In nucleotides, the CDR3 is TGTGCCAGCAGCAAGGACAGGACATTTTACAATGAGCAGTTCTTC. Protein sequence: CASSKDRTFYNEQFF.

The CDR3 DNA reads TGTGCCAGCAGCCCTCCGGGGCGGGGACCGCTTTACAATGAGCAGTTCTTC. Translating it yields CASSPPGRGPLYNEQFF. The chain carries TRBV5-6 and TRBJ2-1; TRBD2 might be the D (6 bases). This CDR3 is built from 17 residues. V lost 4 bases and J lost 4, with 21 bases in between. In germline, CDR1 is SGHDT, CDR2 YYEEEE. Based on the CDR3 plus reference TRBV5-6 and TRBJ2-1, the full variable domain is DAGVTQSPTHLIKTRGQQVTLRCSPKSGHDTVSWYQQALGQGPQFIFQYYEEEERQRGNFPDRFSGHQFPNYSSELNVNALLLGDSALYLCASSPPGRGPLYNEQFFGPGTRLTVL.

The chain is built from TRBV5-1 and TRBJ1-2, with 8 bases that match TRBD1. Trimming took 4 bases from V and 4 from J; bases not matched to a gene: 9. Per germline, CDR1 SGHRS and CDR2 YFSETQ. CDR3 length equals 15 residues. Here the CDR3 DNA reads TGCGCCAGCAGCCTACGGGCAGGGGGCCTCTATGGCTACACCTTC. It yields the protein CASSLRAGGLYGYTF.

The rearrangement links TRBV25-1 to TRBJ2-7; no definite D call. V lost 3 bases and J lost 1, with 7 bases in between. The CDR3 extends over 13 amino acids. CDR1 is MGHDK and CDR2 is SYGVNS in the germline V gene. The CDR3 nucleotides read TGTGCCAGCAGTGACGCAGTTTCCTACGAGCAGTACTTC. Translating it yields CASSDAVSYEQYF.

For the CDR3, the DNA is TGTGCCAGCAGTTTAGGGACTAGCGGGAGGTACGAGCAGTACTTC. Protein: CASSLGTSGRYEQYF. The chain is built from TRBV28 and TRBJ2-7; 15 bases map to TRBD2. The CDR3 is made up of 15 amino acids. Germline V gives CDR1 MDHEN, CDR2 SYDVKM. V dropped 2 bases and J dropped 4; count of bases not matched to a gene: 0.

In the case of this clone: The same CDR3 can be traced to other DNA sequences in this sample. The rearrangement links TRBV9 to TRBJ1-1; the D gene is possibly TRBD1 (6 bases). Trimming removed 0 bases at V and 6 bases at J, with 12 bases between. Germline V gene sequence: CDR1 SGDLS, CDR2 YYNGEE. This CDR3 region has 14 residues. CDR3 nucleotide sequence: TGTGCCAGCAGCGTAGGAGGGGGTATCGCTGAAGCTTTCTTT. Translated, it gives CASSVGGGIAEAFF.

The chain joins TRBV27 to TRBJ2-7; a weak D match, TRBD1 (7 bases). The CDR3 contains 13 residues. Germline V gives CDR1 MNHEY, CDR2 SMNVEV (reference sequence). Trimming removed 2 bases at V and 5 bases at J, with 10 bases between. CDR3 region: CASSLQGGNEQYF. The DNA for the CDR3 is TGTGCCAGCAGTTTACAGGGGGGTAACGAGCAGTACTTC.

In DNA form, the CDR3 reads TGTGCCAGCAGTTCCAAGGTCGGCACGGGTGAAAAACTGTTTTTT. It specifies CASSSKVGTGEKLFF. This sequence joins TRBV27 and TRBJ1-4; D not resolved. Trimming pared 4 bases from V and 7 bases from J, leaving 16 bases between. Germline V gene lookup returns CDR1 MNHEY and CDR2 SMNVEV (reference sequence). CDR3 length: 15 residues.